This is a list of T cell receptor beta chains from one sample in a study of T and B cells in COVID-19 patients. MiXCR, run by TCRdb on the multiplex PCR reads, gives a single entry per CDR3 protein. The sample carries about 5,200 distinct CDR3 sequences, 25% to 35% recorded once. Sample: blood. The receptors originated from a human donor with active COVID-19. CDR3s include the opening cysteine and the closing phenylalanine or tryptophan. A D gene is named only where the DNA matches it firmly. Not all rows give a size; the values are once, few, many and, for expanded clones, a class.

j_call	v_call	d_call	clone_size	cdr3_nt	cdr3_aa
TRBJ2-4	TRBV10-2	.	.	TGCGCCAGCAGTGAAGGGGAAGTCAAAAACATTCAGTACTTC	CASSEGEVKNIQYF
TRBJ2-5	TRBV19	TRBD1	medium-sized	TGTGCCAGTAGTCCCCGGACAGGGGTGTACCAAGAGACCCAGTACTTC	CASSPRTGVYQETQYF
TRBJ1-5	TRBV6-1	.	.	TGTGCCAGCAGCCCGGGACCCTCATATGGTCAGCCCCAGCATTTT	CASSPGPSYGQPQHF
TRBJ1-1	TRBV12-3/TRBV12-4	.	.	TGTGCCAGCAGCTCCCCGACAGTGATGAACACTGAAGCTTTCTTT	CASSSPTVMNTEAFF
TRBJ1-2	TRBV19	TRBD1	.	TGTGCCAGTAGTATCCCGGACAGGGGCGGCTACACCTTC	CASSIPDRGGYTF
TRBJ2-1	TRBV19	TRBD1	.	TGTGCCAGTAGTAGACAGGGAAGACATGAGCAGTTCTTC	CASSRQGRHEQFF
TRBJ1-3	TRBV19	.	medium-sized	TGTGCCAGTAGTTACCGGGGGAGCTCTGGAAACACCATATATTTT	CASSYRGSSGNTIYF
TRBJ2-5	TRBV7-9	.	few	TGTGCCAGCAGCTTAGACGGCCCAAACCGGCACTTC	CASSLDGPNRHF
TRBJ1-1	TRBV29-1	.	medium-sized	TGCAGCTTCCATCCCGGGCTCGGCACGAACACTGAAGCTTTCTTT	CSFHPGLGTNTEAFF
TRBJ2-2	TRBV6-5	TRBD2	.	TGTGTAAGCAGCTCCGTTTCCCTAGCGGGATTATCCACCGGGGAGCTGTTTTTT	CVSSSVSLAGLSTGELFF
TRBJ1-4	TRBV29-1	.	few	TGCAGCGCCCTGGGCAGGGAGAGGGAAAAACTGTTTTTT	CSALGREREKLFF
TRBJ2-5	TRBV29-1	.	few	TGCAGCGTTGGGGGGCGGGGGCCGGGCGGGGGGACCCAGTACTTC	CSVGGRGPGGGTQYF
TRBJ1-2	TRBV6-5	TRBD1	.	TGTGCCAGCAGCGATAGCGGACAGGGCTATGGCTACACCTTC	CASSDSGQGYGYTF
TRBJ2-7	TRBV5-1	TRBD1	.	TGCGCCAGCGGATCGACAGGGTCCTACGAGCAGTACTTC	CASGSTGSYEQYF
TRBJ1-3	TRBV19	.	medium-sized	TGTGCCAGTAGCCAATACTCCGGGACTGGAGAAAACACCATATATTTT	CASSQYSGTGENTIYF
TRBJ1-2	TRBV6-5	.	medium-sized	TGTGCCAGCAGTTACTCGATCCAGTCACGGCCCAGCTACACCTTC	CASSYSIQSRPSYTF
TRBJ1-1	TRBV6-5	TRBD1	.	TGTGCCAGCAAGCTTAACAGGGGCACTGAAGCTTTCTTT	CASKLNRGTEAFF
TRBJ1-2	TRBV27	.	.	TGTGCCAGCAGTTTCGGGGCTACAGGGCGGTATGGCTACACCTTC	CASSFGATGRYGYTF
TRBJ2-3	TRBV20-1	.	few	TGCAGTGCTAGTTTGTCCGGCGATACGCAGTATTTT	CSASLSGDTQYF
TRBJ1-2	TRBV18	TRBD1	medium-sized	TGTGCCAGCTCACCGGCAGGGGGCGTAGGAAATGGCTACACCTTC	CASSPAGGVGNGYTF
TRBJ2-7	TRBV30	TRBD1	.	TGTGCCTGGAGTCCGGGACAGGGCTACGAGCAGTACTTC	CAWSPGQGYEQYF
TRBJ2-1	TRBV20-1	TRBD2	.	TGCAGTGCTAGAGAGGCTAGCGGGAGAGTGCAGTTCTTC	CSAREASGRVQFF